This TCR beta chain was obtained from a study of identical twins. Overall study findings and caveats: Findings came from cross-sectional statistics, without long-term follow-up of donors.

This CDR3 comprises 12 residues. The germline V gene has CDR1 LGHNA and CDR2 YSLEER. Trimming shortened V by 2 bases and J by 4 bases, and 6 bases separated the two germline ends. This clonotype was found many times. Antigen: not known. cDNA molecules carried unique molecular identifiers, and template switching added a universal primer site. MiXCR, applied by TCRdb to the 5' RACE reads, yields one record per CDR3 protein. Here the sample spans 450,000 or so distinct CDR3 sequences, 15% to 20% being singletons. The sequence derives from a man between 50 and 59 years old in good health. The sequenced sample consisted of naive T cells sorted from blood. The chain has TRBV4-3 and TRBJ2-7; no reliable D call. The DNA for the CDR3 is TGCGCCAGCAGCCAACAAATATACGAGCAGTACTTC. Its protein is CASSQQIYEQYF.